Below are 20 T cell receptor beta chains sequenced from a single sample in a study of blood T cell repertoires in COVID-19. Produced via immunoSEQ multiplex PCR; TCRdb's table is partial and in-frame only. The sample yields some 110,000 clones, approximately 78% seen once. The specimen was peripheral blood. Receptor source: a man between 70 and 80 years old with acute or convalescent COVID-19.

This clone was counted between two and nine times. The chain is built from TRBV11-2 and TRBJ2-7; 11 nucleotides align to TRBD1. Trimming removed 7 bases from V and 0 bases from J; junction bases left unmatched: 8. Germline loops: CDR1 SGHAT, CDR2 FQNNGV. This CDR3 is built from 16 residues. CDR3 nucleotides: TGTGCCAGCACCCGAGGGACAGGGGGTTTCTCCTACGAGCAGTACTTC. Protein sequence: CASTRGTGGFSYEQYF.

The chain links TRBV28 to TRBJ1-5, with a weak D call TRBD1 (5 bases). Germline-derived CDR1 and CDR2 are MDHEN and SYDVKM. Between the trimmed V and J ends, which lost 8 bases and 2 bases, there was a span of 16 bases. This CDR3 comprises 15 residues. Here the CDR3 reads CASAGGEKRNQPQHF. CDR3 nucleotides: TGTGCCAGCGCCGGGGGGGAGAAACGCAATCAGCCCCAGCATTTT.

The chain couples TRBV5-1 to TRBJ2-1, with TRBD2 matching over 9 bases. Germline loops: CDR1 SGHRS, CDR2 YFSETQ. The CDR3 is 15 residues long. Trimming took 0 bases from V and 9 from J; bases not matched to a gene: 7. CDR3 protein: CASSLGGGAPSEQFF. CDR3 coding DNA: TGCGCCAGCAGCTTGGGCGGGGGGGCCCCTTCTGAGCAGTTCTTC.

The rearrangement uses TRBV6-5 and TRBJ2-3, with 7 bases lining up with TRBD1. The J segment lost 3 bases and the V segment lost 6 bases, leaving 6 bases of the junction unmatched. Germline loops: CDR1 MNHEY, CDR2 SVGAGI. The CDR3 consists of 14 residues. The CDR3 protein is CASREGAGTDTQYF. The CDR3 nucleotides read TGTGCCAGCAGAGAGGGGGCTGGGACAGATACGCAGTATTTT.

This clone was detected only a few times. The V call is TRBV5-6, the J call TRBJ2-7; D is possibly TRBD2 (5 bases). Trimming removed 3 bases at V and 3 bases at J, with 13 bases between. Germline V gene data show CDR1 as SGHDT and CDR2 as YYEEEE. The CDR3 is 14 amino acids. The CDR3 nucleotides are TGTGCCAGCAGCTACATAGCGACACGCTACGAGCAGTACTTC. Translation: CASSYIATRYEQYF. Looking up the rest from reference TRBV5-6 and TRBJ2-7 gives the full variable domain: DAGVTQSPTHLIKTRGQQVTLRCSPKSGHDTVSWYQQALGQGPQFIFQYYEEEERQRGNFPDRFSGHQFPNYSSELNVNALLLGDSALYLCASSYIATRYEQYFGPGTRLTVT.

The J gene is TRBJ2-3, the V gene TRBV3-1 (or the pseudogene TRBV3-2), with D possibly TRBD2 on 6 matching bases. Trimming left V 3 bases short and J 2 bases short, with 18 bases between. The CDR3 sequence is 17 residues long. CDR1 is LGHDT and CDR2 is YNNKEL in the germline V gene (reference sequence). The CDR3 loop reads CASSHLGTSSSTDTQYF. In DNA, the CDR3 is TGTGCCAGCAGCCACCTAGGGACTTCCTCTTCCACAGATACGCAGTATTTT.

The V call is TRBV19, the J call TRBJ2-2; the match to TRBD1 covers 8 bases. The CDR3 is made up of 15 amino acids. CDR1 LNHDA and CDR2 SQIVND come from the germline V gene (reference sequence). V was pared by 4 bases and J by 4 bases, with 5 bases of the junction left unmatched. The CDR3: CASSTPGQATGELFF. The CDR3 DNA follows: TGTGCCAGTAGTACCCCGGGACAGGCCACCGGGGAGCTGTTTTTT.

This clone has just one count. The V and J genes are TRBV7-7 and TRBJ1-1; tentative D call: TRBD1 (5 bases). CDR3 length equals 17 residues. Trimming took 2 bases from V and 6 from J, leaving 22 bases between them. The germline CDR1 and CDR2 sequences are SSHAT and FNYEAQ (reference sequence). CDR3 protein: CASSLPSSGGMSSEAFF. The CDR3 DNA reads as TGTGCCAGCAGCTTACCCAGCTCGGGGGGTATGTCCTCTGAAGCTTTCTTT.

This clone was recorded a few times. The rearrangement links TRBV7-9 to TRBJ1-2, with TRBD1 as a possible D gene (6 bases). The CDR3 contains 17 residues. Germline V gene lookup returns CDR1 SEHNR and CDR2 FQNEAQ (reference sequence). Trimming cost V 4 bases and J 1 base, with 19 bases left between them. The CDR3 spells CASSSPLKTGINYGYTF. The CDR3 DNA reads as TGTGCCAGCAGCTCCCCGTTAAAAACAGGGATTAACTATGGCTACACCTTC.

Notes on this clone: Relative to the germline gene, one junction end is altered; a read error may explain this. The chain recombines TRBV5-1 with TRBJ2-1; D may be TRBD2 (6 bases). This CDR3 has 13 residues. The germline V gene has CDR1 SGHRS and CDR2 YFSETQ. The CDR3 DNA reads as TGCGCCAGCAGTACCGGGGCTTCGGACTATGGGGTCTTC. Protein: CASSTGASDYGVF.

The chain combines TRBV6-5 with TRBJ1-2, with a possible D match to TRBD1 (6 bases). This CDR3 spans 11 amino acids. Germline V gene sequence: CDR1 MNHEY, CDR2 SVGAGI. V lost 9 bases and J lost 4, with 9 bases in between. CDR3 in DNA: TGTGCCAGTACAGGGTTCTATGGCTACACCTTC. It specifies CASTGFYGYTF.

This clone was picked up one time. CDR3 sequence: CASSPREFTIGELFF. For the CDR3, the DNA is TGTGCCAGCAGCCCACGGGAGTTTACGATCGGGGAGCTGTTTTTT. The chain is built from TRBV9 and TRBJ2-2; TRBD2 might be the D (6 bases). Per germline, CDR1 SGDLS and CDR2 YYNGEE. Between the trimmed V and J ends, which lost 4 bases and 7 bases, there was a span of 17 bases. The CDR3 has 15 residues.

The CDR3 sequence: CATSRDWAGINQPQHF. The CDR3 bases are TGTGCCACCAGCAGAGATTGGGCAGGGATCAATCAGCCCCAGCATTTT. This chain connects TRBV15 to TRBJ1-5; D perhaps matches TRBD1 (5 bases). Per the germline V gene, CDR1 is LNHNV and CDR2 is YYDKDF (reference sequence). CDR3 length: 16 residues. Trimming removed 0 bases at V and 3 bases at J, with 12 bases between. The whole variable domain, remainder taken from reference TRBV15 and TRBJ1-5, is DAMVIQNPRYQVTQFGKPVTLSCSQTLNHNVMYWYQQKSSQAPKLLFHYYDKDFNNEADTPDNFQSRRPNTSFCFLDIRSPGLGDTAMYLCATSRDWAGINQPQHFGDGTRLSIL.

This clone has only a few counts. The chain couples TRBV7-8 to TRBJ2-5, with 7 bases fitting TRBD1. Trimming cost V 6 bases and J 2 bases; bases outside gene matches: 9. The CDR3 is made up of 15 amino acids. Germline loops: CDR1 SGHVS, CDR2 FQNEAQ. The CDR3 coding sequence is TGTGCCAGCAGAAGACAGGGCGTGGGGCAAGAGACCCAGTACTTC. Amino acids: CASRRQGVGQETQYF.

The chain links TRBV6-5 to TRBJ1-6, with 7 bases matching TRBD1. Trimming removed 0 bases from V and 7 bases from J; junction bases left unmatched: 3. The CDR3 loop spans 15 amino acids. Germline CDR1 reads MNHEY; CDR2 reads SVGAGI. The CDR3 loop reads CASSYSGQQNSPLHF. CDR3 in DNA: TGTGCCAGCAGTTACTCGGGACAGCAAAATTCACCCCTCCACTTT.

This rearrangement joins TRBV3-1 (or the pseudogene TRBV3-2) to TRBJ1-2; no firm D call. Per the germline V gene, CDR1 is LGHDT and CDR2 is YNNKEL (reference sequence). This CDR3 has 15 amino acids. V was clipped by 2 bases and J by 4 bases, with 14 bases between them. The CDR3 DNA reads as TGTGCCAGCAGCCAAAGAGGAGGGAGGTCCTATGGCTACACCTTC. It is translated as CASSQRGGRSYGYTF.

Here the CDR3 DNA reads TGTGCCTGGAGAGTAGCGGGAGGAGGCAATGAGCAGTTCTTC. It yields the protein CAWRVAGGGNEQFF. J is TRBJ2-1 and V is TRBV30; 10 positions match TRBD2. Germline V gene data show CDR1 as GTSNPN and CDR2 as SVGIG (reference sequence). The CDR3 totals 14 residues. V was pared by 3 bases and J by 6 bases, with 5 bases of the junction left unmatched.

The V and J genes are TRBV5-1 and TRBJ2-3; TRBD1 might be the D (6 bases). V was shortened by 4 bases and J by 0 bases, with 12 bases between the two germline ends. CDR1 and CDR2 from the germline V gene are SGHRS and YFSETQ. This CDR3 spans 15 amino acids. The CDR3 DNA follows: TGCGCCAGCAGCCTACCACAGGGAAGCACAGATACGCAGTATTTT. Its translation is CASSLPQGSTDTQYF.

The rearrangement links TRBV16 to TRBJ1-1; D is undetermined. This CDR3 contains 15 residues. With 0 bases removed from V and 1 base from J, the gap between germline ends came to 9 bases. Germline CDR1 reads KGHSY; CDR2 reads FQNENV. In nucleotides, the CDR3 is TGTGCCAGCAGCCAATCGTGGGCCCAGAACACTGAAGCTTTCTTT. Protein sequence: CASSQSWAQNTEAFF.

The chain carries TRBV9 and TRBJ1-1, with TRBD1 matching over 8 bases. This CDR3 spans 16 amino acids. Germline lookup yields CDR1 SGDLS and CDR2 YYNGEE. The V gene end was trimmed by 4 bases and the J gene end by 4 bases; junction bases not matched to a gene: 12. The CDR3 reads CASSTRPTGDGTEAFF. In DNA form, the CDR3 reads TGTGCCAGCAGCACTCGCCCGACAGGGGATGGCACTGAAGCTTTCTTT.